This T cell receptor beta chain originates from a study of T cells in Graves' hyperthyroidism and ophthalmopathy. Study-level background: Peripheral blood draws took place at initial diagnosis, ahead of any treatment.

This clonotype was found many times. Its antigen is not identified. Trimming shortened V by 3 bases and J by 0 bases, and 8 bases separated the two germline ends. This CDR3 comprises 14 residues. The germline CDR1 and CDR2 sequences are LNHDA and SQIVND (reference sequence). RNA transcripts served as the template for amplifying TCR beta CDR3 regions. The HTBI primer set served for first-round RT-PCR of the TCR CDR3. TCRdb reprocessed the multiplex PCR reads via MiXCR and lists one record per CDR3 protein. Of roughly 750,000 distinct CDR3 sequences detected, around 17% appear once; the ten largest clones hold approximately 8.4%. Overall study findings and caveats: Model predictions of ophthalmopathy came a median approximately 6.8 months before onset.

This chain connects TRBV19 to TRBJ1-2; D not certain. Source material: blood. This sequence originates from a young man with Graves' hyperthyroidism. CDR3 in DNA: TGTGCCAGTAGTATTATGGGAACTAACTATGGCTACACCTTC. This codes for CASSIMGTNYGYTF.